What follows are 24 T cell receptor beta chains derived from one specimen sequenced in a study of human T cells and chemical hapten exposure. TCRdb reprocessed the RACE reads with MiXCR, giving one entry per CDR3 protein. The data hold about 350,000 distinct CDR3 sequences, with more than 5% observed a single time. Sample time point: patch test 2, 6 weeks after DPC sensitization. Treatment meaning: therapeutic diphenylcyclopropenone sensitization with weekly scalp DPC. The sample consisted of whole blood, taken in connection with sensitization to the hapten diphenylcyclopropenone (DPC). These receptors were collected from a young woman with alopecia areata. Some clones in this sample may be carry-over from other donors' samples.

This clonotype was seen repeatedly, ten times or more. The chain couples TRBV12-3 or TRBV12-4 to TRBJ1-5; 7 bases are a match to TRBD1. This CDR3 has 15 amino acids. After removal of 4 bases from V and 4 bases from J, the junction contained 7 bases not matched to a gene. The CDR3 sequence: CASSSRQGGNQPQHF. The CDR3 nucleotides read TGTGCCAGCAGTTCCCGACAGGGTGGAAATCAGCCCCAGCATTTT.

This clonotype has only a few counts. This chain connects TRBV20-1 to TRBJ1-4, with 10 bases identical to TRBD1. This CDR3 has 16 residues. Germline CDR1 reads DFQATT; CDR2 reads SNEGSKA (reference sequence). Unmatched junction bases numbered 13, after V lost 5 bases and J lost 7 bases. CDR3 amino acids: CSAPANRQGAGEKLFF. In DNA, the CDR3 is TGCAGTGCTCCAGCGAACCGACAGGGGGCGGGTGAAAAACTGTTTTTT.

This chain joins TRBV7-2 and TRBJ2-7, with D hard to call. The V gene lost 0 bases and the J gene lost 6 bases, with 9 bases spanning the gap. The CDR3 is made up of 13 amino acids. The V gene's germline CDR1 is SGHTA and CDR2 FQGNSA. Here the CDR3 reads CASSLALTGEQYF. The CDR3 region has the DNA TGTGCCAGCAGCTTAGCTCTGACGGGCGAGCAGTACTTC.

This clonotype was seen many times. The rearrangement joins TRBV12-3 or TRBV12-4 to TRBJ1-6; D gene ambiguous. The CDR3 is 21 amino acids. The germline V and J ends were trimmed by 0 bases and 3 bases, with 24 bases remaining between them. CDR3 residues: CASSLAIETTRTYNYNSPLHF. CDR3 in DNA: TGTGCCAGCAGTTTAGCGATAGAGACTACCCGCACCTATAACTATAATTCACCCCTCCACTTT.

The chain uses TRBV2 and TRBJ1-5; D remains ambiguous. Per germline, CDR1 SNHLY and CDR2 FYNNEI. The CDR3 covers 15 residues. V lost 9 bases to trimming and J lost 4 bases, with 19 bases between them. As DNA, the CDR3 is TGTGCCAGGTCTAACGGACCCGTGGGGAATCAGCCCCAGCATTTT. Its translation: CARSNGPVGNQPQHF.

The chain couples TRBV25-1 to TRBJ2-3, with 7 bases identical to TRBD1. This CDR3 region has 16 residues. The V gene end was trimmed by 1 base and the J gene end by 1 base; junction bases not matched to a gene: 5. Germline CDR1 is MGHDK and CDR2 is SYGVNS. DNA of the CDR3: TGTGCCAGCAGTGAATCTGGGACAGCTCGCACAGATACGCAGTATTTT. Translated: CASSESGTARTDTQYF.

The chain couples TRBV6-2 or TRBV6-3 to TRBJ2-7; 8 positions match TRBD2. The CDR3 totals 15 residues. CDR1 and CDR2 from the germline V gene are MNHEY and SVGEGT. The trim removed 6 bases at V and 3 bases at J, leaving 10 bases unmatched. Here the CDR3 DNA reads TGTGCCAGCAGCAAGTTGGCGGGGGGACACTACGAGCAGTACTTC. This codes for CASSKLAGGHYEQYF.

This clonotype came up a few times. V and J are TRBV6-5 and TRBJ2-3, with 8 bases matching TRBD1. The V and J ends lost 5 bases and 0 bases, in that order; junction bases with no gene match: 7. The V gene's germline CDR1 is MNHEY and CDR2 SVGAGI. The CDR3 is made up of 16 amino acids. CDR3 protein: CASSPQQGVSTDTQYF. CDR3 nucleotides: TGTGCCAGCAGTCCCCAACAGGGGGTAAGCACAGATACGCAGTATTTT.

The chain combines TRBV6-5 with TRBJ1-1; 7 nucleotides line up with TRBD1. The CDR3 totals 16 residues. V shed 4 bases, J shed 7 bases, and the junction held 15 bases outside the gene matches. CDR1 is MNHEY and CDR2 is SVGAGI in the germline V gene. This chain's CDR3 is CASSSPAVQGTDEAFF. The DNA of the CDR3 is TGTGCCAGCAGTTCCCCCGCCGTACAGGGGACCGATGAAGCTTTCTTT.

V and J are TRBV5-1 and TRBJ2-1, with TRBD2 as a possible D gene (6 bases). Per the germline V gene, CDR1 is SGHRS and CDR2 is YFSETQ. The ends were cut back, 0 bases at V and 8 bases at J, with 12 bases in the middle. CDR3 size: 14 residues. The CDR3 is CASSLGVGGDEQFF. CDR3 DNA sequence: TGCGCCAGCAGCTTGGGAGTGGGCGGGGATGAGCAGTTCTTC.

This clonotype was counted many times. The chain has TRBV20-1 and TRBJ1-3; a weak D match, TRBD1 (5 bases). The CDR3 runs 14 residues. Deletions cut 3 bases from V and 0 bases from J, with 9 bases between. CDR1 is DFQATT and CDR2 is SNEGSKA in the germline V gene (reference sequence). The CDR3 region is CSARGDHSGNTIYF. In nucleotides, the CDR3 is TGCAGTGCTAGGGGGGATCACTCTGGAAACACCATATATTTT.

The table lists this clonotype with many counts. One junction end does not reproduce the germline sequence, and a read error may be involved. V is TRBV12-3 or TRBV12-4 and J is TRBJ1-5; D may be TRBD1 (6 bases). This CDR3 region has 15 residues. The CDR3 protein is CASSLASGGQQPQHF. The CDR3 DNA is TGTGCCAGCAGTCTAGCGTCGGGGGGCCAGCAGCCCCAGCATTTT.

This clonotype came up a few times. The chain joins TRBV2 to TRBJ1-4; D is ambiguous. Trimming left V 4 bases short and J 6 bases short, with 6 bases between. CDR3 size: 12 residues. Germline lookup yields CDR1 SNHLY and CDR2 FYNNEI. The CDR3 nucleotides read TGTGCCAGCAGTGTAATCGATGAAAAACTGTTTTTT. It translates to CASSVIDEKLFF.

The V call is TRBV12-3 or TRBV12-4, the J call TRBJ1-5; a possible D gene is TRBD1 (5 bases). V shed 4 bases and J shed 0 bases, with 16 bases lying between them. This CDR3 contains 17 residues. The CDR3 DNA follows: TGTGCCAGCAGTTCCCATGTCGGGGGGTTTAGCAATCAGCCCCAGCATTTT. Its protein product is CASSSHVGGFSNQPQHF.

This clonotype was counted ten times or more. The chain employs TRBV4-3 and TRBJ2-3, with 9 nucleotides matching TRBD1. Germline V gene sequence: CDR1 LGHNA, CDR2 YSLEER. This CDR3 region has 17 residues. V dropped 0 bases and J dropped 3; count of bases not matched to a gene: 7. The chain's CDR3 is CASSQDWDRERTDTQYF. CDR3 sequence (DNA): TGCGCCAGCAGCCAAGACTGGGACAGGGAGAGGACAGATACGCAGTATTTT.

This clonotype was detected ten times or more. This chain links TRBV5-5 with TRBJ1-1; D may be TRBD1 (6 bases). CDR3 length: 15 residues. Trimming shortened V by 7 bases and J by 2 bases, and 18 bases separated the two germline ends. The V gene's germline CDR1 is SGHKS and CDR2 YYEKEE (reference sequence). The CDR3 region is CASSIRRTENTEAFF. In nucleotides, the CDR3 is TGTGCCAGCTCAATCCGGCGGACAGAAAACACTGAAGCTTTCTTT.

This clonotype was counted ten times or more. The DNA for the CDR3 is TGCAGCATACGGGACAGAAACACCGGGGAGCTGTTTTTT. Its translation is CSIRDRNTGELFF. The chain links TRBV29-1 to TRBJ2-2, with 7 bases identical to TRBD1. V was clipped by 8 bases and J by 2 bases; unmatched bases: 5. Germline lookup yields CDR1 SQVTM and CDR2 ANQGSEA. This CDR3 is 13 amino acids long.

The chain carries TRBV2 and TRBJ1-4; D may be TRBD1 (5 bases). The V gene's germline CDR1 is SNHLY and CDR2 FYNNEI. The ends were cut back, 10 bases at V and 3 bases at J, with 15 bases in the middle. CDR3 length: 14 amino acids. CDR3 nucleotides: TGTGCCACTCGGGGGGGTTCGGCTAATGAAAAACTGTTTTTT. Protein sequence: CATRGGSANEKLFF.

This clonotype has a count of ten or more. J is TRBJ1-4 and V is TRBV7-9, with no clear D. The CDR3 is 14 residues long. CDR1 is SEHNR, CDR2 FQNEAQ, per germline (reference sequence). V lost 5 bases, J lost 8 bases, and 15 bases lay in between. The CDR3: CASSPSVAREKLFF. The CDR3 DNA reads TGTGCCAGCAGCCCGTCGGTAGCCAGGGAAAAACTGTTTTTT.

This clonotype was picked up many times. The J gene is TRBJ2-3, the V gene TRBV18; D unresolved. Germline V CDR1 and CDR2: KGHSH, LQKENI. Trimming took 8 bases from V and 0 from J, leaving 9 bases between them. The CDR3 totals 13 residues. The CDR3 nucleotides read TGTGCCAGCAGCCAAGCTAGCACAGATACGCAGTATTTT. The encoded protein is CASSQASTDTQYF.

J is TRBJ1-6 and V is TRBV4-2; D gene uncertain. The length of the CDR3 is 15 residues. In germline, CDR1 is LGHNA, CDR2 YNFKEQ. V was cut by 0 bases and J by 8 bases, with 11 bases left in between. CDR3 amino acids: CASSQDGHTDSPLHF. CDR3 in DNA: TGTGCCAGCAGCCAAGATGGGCACACTGATTCACCCCTCCACTTT.

The V and J genes are TRBV6-5 and TRBJ2-3, with TRBD2 identical over 9 bases. CDR3 length: 16 residues. The trim removed 0 bases at V and 10 bases at J, leaving 11 bases unmatched. The germline CDR1 and CDR2 sequences are MNHEY and SVGAGI. The CDR3 region is CASSYSIYGGGAAQYF. The CDR3 nucleotides read TGTGCCAGCAGTTACTCGATCTATGGCGGGGGGGCGGCGCAGTATTTT.

This clonotype was recorded at least ten times. The J gene is TRBJ2-5, the V gene TRBV27; D is ambiguous. CDR1 and CDR2 (germline): MNHEY, SMNVEV (reference sequence). The CDR3 extends over 16 amino acids. The V end lost 6 bases, the J end lost 5 bases, and 22 bases lay between the germline ends. CDR3 protein: CASRKSQPNGWETQYF. DNA for the CDR3: TGTGCCAGCAGAAAATCCCAACCAAACGGATGGGAGACCCAGTACTTC.

This clonotype was observed at least ten times. The chain carries TRBV3-1 and TRBJ1-5, with TRBD1 matching over 8 bases. The CDR3 is made up of 18 amino acids. The V gene's germline CDR1 is LGHDT and CDR2 YNNKEL (reference sequence). V lost 6 bases, J lost 1 base, and 14 bases stayed unmatched. Here the CDR3 reads CASSQNPPGGLSNQPQHF. CDR3 in DNA: TGTGCCAGCAGTCAAAACCCTCCAGGGGGCTTGAGCAATCAGCCCCAGCATTTT.